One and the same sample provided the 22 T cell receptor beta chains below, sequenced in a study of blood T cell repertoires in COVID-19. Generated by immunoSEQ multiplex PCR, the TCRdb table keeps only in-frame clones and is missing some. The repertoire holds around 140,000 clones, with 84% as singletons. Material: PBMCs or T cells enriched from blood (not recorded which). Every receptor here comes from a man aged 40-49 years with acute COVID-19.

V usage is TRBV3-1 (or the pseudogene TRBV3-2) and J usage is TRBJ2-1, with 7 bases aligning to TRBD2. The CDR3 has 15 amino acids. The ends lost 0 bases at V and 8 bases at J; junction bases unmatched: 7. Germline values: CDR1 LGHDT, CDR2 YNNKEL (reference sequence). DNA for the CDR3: TGTGCCAGCAGCCAAGAAGGGCGGGGGATGGATGAGCAGTTCTTC. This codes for CASSQEGRGMDEQFF.

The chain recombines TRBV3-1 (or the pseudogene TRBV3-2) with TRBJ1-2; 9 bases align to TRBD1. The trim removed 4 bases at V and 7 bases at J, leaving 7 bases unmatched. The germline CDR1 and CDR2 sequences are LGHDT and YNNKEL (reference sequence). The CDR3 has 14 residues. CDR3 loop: CASSPTGTGSGYTF. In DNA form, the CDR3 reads TGTGCCAGCAGCCCCACCGGGACAGGGAGTGGCTACACCTTC.

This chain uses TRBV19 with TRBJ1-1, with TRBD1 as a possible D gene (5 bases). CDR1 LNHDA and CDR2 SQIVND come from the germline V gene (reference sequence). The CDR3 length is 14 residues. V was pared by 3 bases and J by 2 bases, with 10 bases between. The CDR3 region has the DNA TGTGCCAGTAGTATGGGGCTGTCCAACACTGAAGCTTTCTTT. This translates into CASSMGLSNTEAFF. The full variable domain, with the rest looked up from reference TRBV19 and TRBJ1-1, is DGGITQSPKYLFRKEGQNVTLSCEQNLNHDAMYWYRQDPGQGLRLIYYSQIVNDFQKGDIAEGYSVSREKKESFPLTVTSAQKNPTAFYLCASSMGLSNTEAFFGQGTRLTVV.

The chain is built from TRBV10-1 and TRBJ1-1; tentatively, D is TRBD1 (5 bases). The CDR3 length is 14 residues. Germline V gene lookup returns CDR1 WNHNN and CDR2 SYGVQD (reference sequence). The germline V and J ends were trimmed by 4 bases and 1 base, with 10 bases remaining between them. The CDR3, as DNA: TGCGCCAGCAGTGCCGGCAGGGCGAACACTGAAGCTTTCTTT. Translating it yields CASSAGRANTEAFF.

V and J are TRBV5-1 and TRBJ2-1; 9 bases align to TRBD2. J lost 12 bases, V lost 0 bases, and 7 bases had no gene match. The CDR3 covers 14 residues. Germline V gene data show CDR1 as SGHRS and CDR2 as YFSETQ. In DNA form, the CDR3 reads TGCGCCAGCAGCTTGGCCCGTCTAGCGGGACTGCAGTTCTTC. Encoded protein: CASSLARLAGLQFF.

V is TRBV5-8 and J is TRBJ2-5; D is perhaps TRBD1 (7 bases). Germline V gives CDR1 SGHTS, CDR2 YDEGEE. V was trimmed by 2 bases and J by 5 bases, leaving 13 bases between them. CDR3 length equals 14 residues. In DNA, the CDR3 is TGTGCCAGCAGCTTCCCAGGGGGGATGGAGACCCAGTACTTC. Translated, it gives CASSFPGGMETQYF. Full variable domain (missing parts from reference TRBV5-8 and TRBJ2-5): EAGVTQSPTHLIKTRGQQATLRCSPISGHTSVYWYQQALGLGLQFLLWYDEGEERNRGNFPPRFSGRQFPNYSSELNVNALELEDSALYLCASSFPGGMETQYFGPGTRLLVL.

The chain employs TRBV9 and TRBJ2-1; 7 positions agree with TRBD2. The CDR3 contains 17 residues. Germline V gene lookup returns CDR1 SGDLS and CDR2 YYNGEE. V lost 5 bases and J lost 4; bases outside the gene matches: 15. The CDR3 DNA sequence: TGTGCCAGCAGTCGTATGTCCTGGGGGAGGGATTACAATGAGCAGTTCTTC. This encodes CASSRMSWGRDYNEQFF.

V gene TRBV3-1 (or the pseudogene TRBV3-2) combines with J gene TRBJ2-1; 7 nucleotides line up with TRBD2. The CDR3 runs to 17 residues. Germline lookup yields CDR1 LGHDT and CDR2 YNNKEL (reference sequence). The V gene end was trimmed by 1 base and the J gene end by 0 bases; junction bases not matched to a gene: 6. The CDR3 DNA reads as TGTGCCAGCAGCCAAGGGGCTAGCGGAGCCTCCTACAATGAGCAGTTCTTC. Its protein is CASSQGASGASYNEQFF.

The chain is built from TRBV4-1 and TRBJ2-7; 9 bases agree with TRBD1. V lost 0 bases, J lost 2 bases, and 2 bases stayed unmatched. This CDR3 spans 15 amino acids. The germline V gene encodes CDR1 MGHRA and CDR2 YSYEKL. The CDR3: CASSQEGTGTYEQYF. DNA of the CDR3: TGCGCCAGCAGCCAAGAAGGGACAGGGACCTACGAGCAGTACTTC.

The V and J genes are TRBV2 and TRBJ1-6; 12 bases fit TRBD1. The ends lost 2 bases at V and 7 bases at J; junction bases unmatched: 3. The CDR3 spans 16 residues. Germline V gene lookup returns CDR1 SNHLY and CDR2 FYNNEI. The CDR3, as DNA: TGTGCCAGCAGTGAAAGGGGGACAGGGGGCAATTCACCCCTCCACTTT. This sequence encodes CASSERGTGGNSPLHF. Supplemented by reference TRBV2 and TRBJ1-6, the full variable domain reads EPEVTQTPSHQVTQMGQEVILRCVPISNHLYFYWYRQILGQKVEFLVSFYNNEISEKSEIFDDQFSVERPDGSNFTLKIRSTKLEDSAMYFCASSERGTGGNSPLHFGNGTRLTVT.

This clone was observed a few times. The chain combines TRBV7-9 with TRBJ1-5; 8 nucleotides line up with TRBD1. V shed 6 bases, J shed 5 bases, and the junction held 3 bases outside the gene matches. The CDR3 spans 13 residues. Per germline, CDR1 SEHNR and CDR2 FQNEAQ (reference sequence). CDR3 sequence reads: CASSTGGDQPQHF. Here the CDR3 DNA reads TGTGCCAGCAGTACAGGGGGGGATCAGCCCCAGCATTTT. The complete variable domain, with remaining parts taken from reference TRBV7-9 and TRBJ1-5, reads DTGVSQNPRHKITKRGQNVTFRCDPISEHNRLYWYRQTLGQGPEFLTYFQNEAQLEKSRLLSDRFSAERPKGSFSTLEIQRTEQGDSAMYLCASSTGGDQPQHFGDGTRLSIL.

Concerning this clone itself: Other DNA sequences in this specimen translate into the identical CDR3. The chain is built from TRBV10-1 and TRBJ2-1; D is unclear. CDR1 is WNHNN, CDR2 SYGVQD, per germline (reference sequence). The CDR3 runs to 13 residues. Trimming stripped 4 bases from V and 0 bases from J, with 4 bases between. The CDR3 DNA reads TGCGCCAGCAGTGCGGGCTCCTACAATGAGCAGTTCTTC. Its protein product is CASSAGSYNEQFF.

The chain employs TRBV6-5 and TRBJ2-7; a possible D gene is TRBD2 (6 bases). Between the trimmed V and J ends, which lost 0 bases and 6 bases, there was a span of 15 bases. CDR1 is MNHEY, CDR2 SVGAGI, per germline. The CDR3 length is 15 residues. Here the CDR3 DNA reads TGTGCCAGCAGTTACTCGAGTAATATGGGGGGCGAGCAGTACTTC. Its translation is CASSYSSNMGGEQYF.

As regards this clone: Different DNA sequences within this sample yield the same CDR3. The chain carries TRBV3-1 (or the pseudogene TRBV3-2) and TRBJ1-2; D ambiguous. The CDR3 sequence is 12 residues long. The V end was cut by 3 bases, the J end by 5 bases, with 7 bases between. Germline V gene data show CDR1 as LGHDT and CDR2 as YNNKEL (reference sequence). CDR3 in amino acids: CASSQGGYGYTF. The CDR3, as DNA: TGTGCCAGCAGCCAGGGCGGGTATGGCTACACCTTC.

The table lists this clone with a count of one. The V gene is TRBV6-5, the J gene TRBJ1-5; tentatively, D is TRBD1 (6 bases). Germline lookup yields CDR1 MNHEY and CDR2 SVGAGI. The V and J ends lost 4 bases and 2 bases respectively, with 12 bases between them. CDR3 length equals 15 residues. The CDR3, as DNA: TGTGCCAGCAGTTCAGGGGCGCAGGGCAATCAGCCCCAGCATTTT. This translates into CASSSGAQGNQPQHF.

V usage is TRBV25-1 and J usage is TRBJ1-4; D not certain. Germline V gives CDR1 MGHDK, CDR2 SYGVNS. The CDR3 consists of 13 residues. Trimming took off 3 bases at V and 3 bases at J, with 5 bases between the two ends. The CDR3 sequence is CASSDPANEKLFF. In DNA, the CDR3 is TGTGCCAGCAGTGACCCGGCTAATGAAAAACTGTTTTTT.

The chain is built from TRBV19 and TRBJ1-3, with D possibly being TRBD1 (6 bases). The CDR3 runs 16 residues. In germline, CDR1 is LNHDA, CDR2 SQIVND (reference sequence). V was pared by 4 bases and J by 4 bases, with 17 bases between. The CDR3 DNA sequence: TGTGCCAGTAGTAGGGGCCGGGGGGCAGAAGGAAACACCATATATTTT. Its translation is CASSRGRGAEGNTIYF.

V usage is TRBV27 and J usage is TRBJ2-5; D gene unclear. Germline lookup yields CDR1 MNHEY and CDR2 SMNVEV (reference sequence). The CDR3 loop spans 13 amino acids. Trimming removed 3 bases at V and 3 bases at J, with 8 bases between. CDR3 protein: CASSFRQKETQYF. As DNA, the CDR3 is TGTGCCAGCAGTTTTAGACAAAAAGAGACCCAGTACTTC.

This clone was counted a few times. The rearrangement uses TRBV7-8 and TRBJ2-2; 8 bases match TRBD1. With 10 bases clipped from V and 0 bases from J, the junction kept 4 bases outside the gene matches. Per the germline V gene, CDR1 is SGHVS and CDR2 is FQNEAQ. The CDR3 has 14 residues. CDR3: CANIQGANTGELFF. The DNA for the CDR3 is TGTGCCAACATACAGGGGGCGAACACCGGGGAGCTGTTTTTT.

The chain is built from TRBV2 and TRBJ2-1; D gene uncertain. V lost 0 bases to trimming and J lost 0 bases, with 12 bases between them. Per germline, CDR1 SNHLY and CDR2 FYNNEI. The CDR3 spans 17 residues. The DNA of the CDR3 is TGTGCCAGCAGTGAAGCGTACAGTCCGAGCTCCTACAATGAGCAGTTCTTC. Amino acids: CASSEAYSPSSYNEQFF.

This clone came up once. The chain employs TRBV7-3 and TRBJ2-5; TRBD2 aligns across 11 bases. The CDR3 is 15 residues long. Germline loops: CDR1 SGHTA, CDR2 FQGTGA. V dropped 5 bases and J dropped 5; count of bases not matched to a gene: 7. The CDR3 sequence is CASSLIAGGQETQYF. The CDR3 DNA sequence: TGTGCCAGCAGCCTTATAGCGGGGGGGCAGGAGACCCAGTACTTC.

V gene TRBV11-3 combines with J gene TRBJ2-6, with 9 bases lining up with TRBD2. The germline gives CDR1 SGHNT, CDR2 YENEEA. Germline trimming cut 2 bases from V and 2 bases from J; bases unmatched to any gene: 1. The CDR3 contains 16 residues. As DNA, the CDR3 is TGTGCCAGCAGCTTATCTAGCGGGGCTGGGGCCAACGTCCTGACTTTC. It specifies CASSLSSGAGANVLTF.